This T cell receptor beta chain is drawn from a study of blood T cell repertoires in COVID-19. About the research overall: There were acute and convalescent COVID-19 samples, and they came from the United States, Italy and Spain. The cDNA or gDNA used as material had been derived from T cells, B-cell-depleted T cells, or PBMCs.

Methods used by the authors: Researchers report that nucleated cell counts were estimated from reference gene primer amplification. Only in-frame clones appear in the TCRdb table, and some are missing; sequencing was by immunoSEQ multiplex PCR. Clonal size and the V and J genes are those of that table, whereas D and trimming came from the DNA. The repertoire consists of about 150,000 clones, with roughly 89% occurring once and the leading ten covering approximately 0.95%. This CDR3 comprises 15 residues. Trimming took 2 bases from V and 3 from J, leaving 14 bases between them. Germline assignment: CDR1 SGHTA and CDR2 FQGTGA.

The sequenced material came from peripheral blood. V usage is TRBV7-3 and J usage is TRBJ2-7, with D perhaps TRBD2 (5 bases). The sequence came from a woman in her 50s with acute or convalescent COVID-19. CDR3 loop: CASSLVHSVNYEQYF. CDR3 bases: TGTGCCAGCAGCTTAGTACATAGCGTCAACTACGAGCAGTACTTC.